This T cell receptor beta chain came from a study of blood T cell repertoires in COVID-19. Study details: T cells, B-cell-depleted T cells, or PBMCs supplied cDNA or gDNA.

Per the germline V gene, CDR1 is LGHNA and CDR2 is YSLEER. The length of the CDR3 is 17 residues. Unmatched junction bases numbered 3, after V lost 0 bases and J lost 0 bases. The assay was immunoSEQ multiplex PCR, and TCRdb's table has in-frame clones only and misses some. The sample holds just under 90,000 clones; approximately 91% are singletons and the top ten take 1.5% to 2%. The sequenced sample consisted of peripheral blood. The TCR sequence derives from a man aged 60 to 69 with acute or convalescent COVID-19. The chain employs TRBV4-3 and TRBJ2-1; TRBD2 matches at 9 bases. The CDR3 DNA reads as TGCGCCAGCAGCCAAGATCCGCGGGAGGGCTCCTACAATGAGCAGTTCTTC. Translated: CASSQDPREGSYNEQFF.